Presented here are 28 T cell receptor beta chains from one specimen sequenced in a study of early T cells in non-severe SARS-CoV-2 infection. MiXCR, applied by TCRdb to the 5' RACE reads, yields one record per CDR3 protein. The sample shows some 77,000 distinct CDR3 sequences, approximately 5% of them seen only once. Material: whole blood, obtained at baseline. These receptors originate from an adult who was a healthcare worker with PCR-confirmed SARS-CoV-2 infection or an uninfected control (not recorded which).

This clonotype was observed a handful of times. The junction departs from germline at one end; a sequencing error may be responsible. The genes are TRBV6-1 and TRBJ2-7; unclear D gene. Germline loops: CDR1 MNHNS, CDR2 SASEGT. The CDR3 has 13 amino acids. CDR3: CASREGSTYEQYF. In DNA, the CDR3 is TGTGCCAGCAGAGAAGGCTCCACCTACGAGCAGTACTTC.

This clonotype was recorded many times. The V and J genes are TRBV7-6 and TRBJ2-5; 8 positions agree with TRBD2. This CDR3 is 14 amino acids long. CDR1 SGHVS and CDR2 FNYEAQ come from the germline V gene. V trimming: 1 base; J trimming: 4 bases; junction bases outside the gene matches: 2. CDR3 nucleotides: TGTGCCAGCAGCTTAGATCGGGGGGGAGAGACCCAGTACTTC. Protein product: CASSLDRGGETQYF.

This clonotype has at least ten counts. In nucleotides, the CDR3 is TGTGCCAGCAGTTACCACCGCAGCGGGAGAGCCAAAAACATTCAGTACTTC. Translation: CASSYHRSGRAKNIQYF. The chain couples TRBV6-2 or TRBV6-3 to TRBJ2-4; 8 bases align to TRBD2. The CDR3 is 17 amino acids. Germline CDR1 and CDR2: MNHEY and SVGEGT. V lost 2 bases, J lost 0 bases, and 6 bases stayed unmatched.

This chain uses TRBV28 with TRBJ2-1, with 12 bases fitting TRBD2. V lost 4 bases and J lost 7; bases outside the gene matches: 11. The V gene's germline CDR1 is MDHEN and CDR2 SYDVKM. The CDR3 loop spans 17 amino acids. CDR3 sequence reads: CASSSLAGGPARNEQFF. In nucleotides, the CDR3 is TGTGCCAGCAGTTCCCTAGCGGGAGGGCCTGCGAGGAATGAGCAGTTCTTC.

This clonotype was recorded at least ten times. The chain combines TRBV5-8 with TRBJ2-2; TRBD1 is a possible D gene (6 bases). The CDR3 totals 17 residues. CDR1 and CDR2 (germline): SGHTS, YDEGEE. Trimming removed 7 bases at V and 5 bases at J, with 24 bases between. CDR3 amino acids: CASFRTDGAFVTGELFF. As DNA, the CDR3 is TGTGCCAGCTTCAGGACAGACGGAGCATTCGTTACCGGGGAGCTGTTTTTT.

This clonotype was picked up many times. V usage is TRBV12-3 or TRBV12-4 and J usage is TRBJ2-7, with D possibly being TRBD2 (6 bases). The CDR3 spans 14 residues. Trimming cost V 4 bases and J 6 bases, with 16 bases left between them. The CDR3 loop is CASSSSIGGSEQYF. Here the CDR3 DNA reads TGTGCCAGCAGTTCATCGATTGGGGGGAGCGAGCAGTACTTC.

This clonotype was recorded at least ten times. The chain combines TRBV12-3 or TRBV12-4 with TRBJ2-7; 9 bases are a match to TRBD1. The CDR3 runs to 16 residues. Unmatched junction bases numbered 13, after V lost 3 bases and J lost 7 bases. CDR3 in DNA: TGTGCCAGCAGTTTGAGCGAAGGGACAGGGATAAATGAGCAGTACTTC. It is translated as CASSLSEGTGINEQYF.

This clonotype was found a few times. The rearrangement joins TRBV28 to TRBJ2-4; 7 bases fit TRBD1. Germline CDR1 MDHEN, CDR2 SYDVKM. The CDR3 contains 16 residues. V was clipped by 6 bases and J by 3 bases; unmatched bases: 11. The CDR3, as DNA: TGTGCCAGCAGCCGTCACCCCTCAGGGGGCAAAAACATTCAGTACTTC. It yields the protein CASSRHPSGGKNIQYF.

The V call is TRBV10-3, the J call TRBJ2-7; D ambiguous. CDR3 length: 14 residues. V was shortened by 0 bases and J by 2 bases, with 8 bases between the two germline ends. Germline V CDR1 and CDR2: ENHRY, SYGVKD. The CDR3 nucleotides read TGTGCCATCAGTGAGTCTACTTATACCTACGAGCAGTACTTC. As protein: CAISESTYTYEQYF.

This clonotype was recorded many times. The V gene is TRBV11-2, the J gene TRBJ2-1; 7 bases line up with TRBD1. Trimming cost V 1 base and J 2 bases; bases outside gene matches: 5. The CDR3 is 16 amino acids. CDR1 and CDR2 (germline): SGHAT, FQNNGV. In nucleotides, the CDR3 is TGTGCCAGCAGCTTAGGACAGGGCAATCCCTACAATGAGCAGTTCTTC. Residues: CASSLGQGNPYNEQFF. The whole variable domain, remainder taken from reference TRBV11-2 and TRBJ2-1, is EAGVAQSPRYKIIEKRQSVAFWCNPISGHATLYWYQQILGQGPKLLIQFQNNGVVDDSQLPKDRFSAERLKGVDSTLKIQPAKLEDSAVYLCASSLGQGNPYNEQFFGPGTRLTVL.

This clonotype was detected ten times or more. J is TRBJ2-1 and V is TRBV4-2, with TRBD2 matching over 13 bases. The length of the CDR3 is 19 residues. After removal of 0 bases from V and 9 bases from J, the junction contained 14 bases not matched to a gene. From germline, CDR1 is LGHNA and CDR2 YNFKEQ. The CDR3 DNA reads TGTGCCAGCAGCCAAGACGCCTTACTAGCGGGAGGGCCGGTCGGTGAGCAGTTCTTC. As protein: CASSQDALLAGGPVGEQFF.

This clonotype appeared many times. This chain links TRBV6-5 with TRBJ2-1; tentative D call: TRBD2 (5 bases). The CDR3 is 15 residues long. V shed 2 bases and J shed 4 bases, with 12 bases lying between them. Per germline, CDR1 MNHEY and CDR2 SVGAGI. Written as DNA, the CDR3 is TGTGCCAGCAGTTACGCGGCGGGTTCATACAATGAGCAGTTCTTC. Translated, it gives CASSYAAGSYNEQFF.

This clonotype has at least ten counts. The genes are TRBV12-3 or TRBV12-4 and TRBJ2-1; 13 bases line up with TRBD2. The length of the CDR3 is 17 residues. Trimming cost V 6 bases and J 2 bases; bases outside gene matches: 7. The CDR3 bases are TGTGCCAGCAGCCAAAGACTAGCGGGAGGCCCCTACAATGAGCAGTTCTTC. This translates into CASSQRLAGGPYNEQFF.

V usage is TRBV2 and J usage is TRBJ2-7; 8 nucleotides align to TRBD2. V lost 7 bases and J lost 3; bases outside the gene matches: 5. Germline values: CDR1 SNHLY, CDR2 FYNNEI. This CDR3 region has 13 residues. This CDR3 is CASTRTSFYEQYF. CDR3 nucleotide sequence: TGTGCCAGCACCCGGACTAGCTTCTACGAGCAGTACTTC.

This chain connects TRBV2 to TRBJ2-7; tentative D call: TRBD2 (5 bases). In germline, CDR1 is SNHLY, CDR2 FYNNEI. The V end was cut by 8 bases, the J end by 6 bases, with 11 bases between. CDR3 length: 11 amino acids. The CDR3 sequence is CASSARGEQYF. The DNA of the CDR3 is TGTGCCAGCTCCGCCCGGGGCGAGCAGTACTTC.

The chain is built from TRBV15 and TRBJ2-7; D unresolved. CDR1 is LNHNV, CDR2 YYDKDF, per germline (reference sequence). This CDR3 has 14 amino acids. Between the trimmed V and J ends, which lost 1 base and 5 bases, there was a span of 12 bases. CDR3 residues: CATSRVGSADEQYF. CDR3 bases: TGTGCCACCAGCAGAGTCGGGTCGGCCGACGAGCAGTACTTC.

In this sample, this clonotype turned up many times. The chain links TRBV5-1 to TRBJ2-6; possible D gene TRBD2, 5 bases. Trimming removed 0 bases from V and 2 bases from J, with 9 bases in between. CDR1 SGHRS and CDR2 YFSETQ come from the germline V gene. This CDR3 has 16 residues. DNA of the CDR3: TGCGCCAGCAGCTTGGGAGGGAAAGCTGGGGCCAACGTCCTGACTTTC. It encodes CASSLGGKAGANVLTF.

CDR3 nucleotides: TGTGCCAGCAGCCGTATCGGAGGCGGGGAGCTGTTTTTT. Residues: CASSRIGGGELFF. The rearrangement joins TRBV7-8 to TRBJ2-2, with a weak D call TRBD2 (5 bases). The CDR3 contains 13 residues. Germline V lookup: CDR1 SGHVS, CDR2 FQNEAQ. V shed 5 bases and J shed 7 bases, with 11 bases lying between them. Full variable domain (remainder filled in from reference TRBV7-8 and TRBJ2-2): GAGVSQSPRYKVAKRGQDVALRCDPISGHVSLFWYQQALGQGPEFLTYFQNEAQLDKSGLPSDRFFAERPEGSVSTLKIQRTQQEDSAVYLCASSRIGGGELFFGEGSRLTVL.

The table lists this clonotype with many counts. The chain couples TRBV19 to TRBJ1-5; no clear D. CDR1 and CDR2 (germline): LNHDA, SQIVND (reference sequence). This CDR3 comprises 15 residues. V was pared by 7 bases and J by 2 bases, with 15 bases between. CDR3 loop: CASTVMGGGNQPQHF. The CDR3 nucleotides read TGTGCCAGTACCGTGATGGGAGGAGGCAATCAGCCCCAGCATTTT.

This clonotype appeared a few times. CDR3 loop: CASRPEGIGYYEQYF. The DNA of the CDR3 is TGTGCCAGCAGGCCCGAAGGGATCGGCTACTACGAGCAGTACTTC. The chain links TRBV28 to TRBJ2-7; D remains ambiguous. CDR3 length: 15 amino acids. Trimming stripped 6 bases from V and 3 bases from J, with 18 bases between. Germline V CDR1 and CDR2: MDHEN, SYDVKM.

Here the CDR3 DNA reads TGCAGTGCTAGAGATCAGATAAGGAACTATGGCTACACCTTC. As protein: CSARDQIRNYGYTF. This chain links TRBV20-1 with TRBJ1-2; D is unresolved. The CDR3 covers 14 residues. Germline V lookup: CDR1 DFQATT, CDR2 SNEGSKA (reference sequence). With 0 bases removed from V and 2 bases from J, the gap between germline ends came to 10 bases.

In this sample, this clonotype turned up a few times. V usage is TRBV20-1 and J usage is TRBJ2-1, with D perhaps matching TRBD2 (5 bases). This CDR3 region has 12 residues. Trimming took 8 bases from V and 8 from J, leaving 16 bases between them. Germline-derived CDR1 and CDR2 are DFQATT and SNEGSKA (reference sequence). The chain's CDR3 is CSSFLARDEQFF. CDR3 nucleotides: TGCAGTTCCTTCCTAGCTCGGGATGAGCAGTTCTTC.

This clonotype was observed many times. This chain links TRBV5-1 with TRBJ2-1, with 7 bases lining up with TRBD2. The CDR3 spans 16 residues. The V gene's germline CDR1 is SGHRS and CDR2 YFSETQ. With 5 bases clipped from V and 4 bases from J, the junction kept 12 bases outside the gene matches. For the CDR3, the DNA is TGCGCCAGCAGTTCCTCGGCGGGAGTACAATACAATGAGCAGTTCTTC. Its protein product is CASSSSAGVQYNEQFF.

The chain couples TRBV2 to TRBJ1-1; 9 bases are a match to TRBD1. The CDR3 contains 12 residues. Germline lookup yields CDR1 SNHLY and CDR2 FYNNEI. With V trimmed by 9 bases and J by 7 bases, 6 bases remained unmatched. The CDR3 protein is CARNRGRGEAFF. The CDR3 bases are TGTGCCAGGAACAGGGGGCGCGGTGAAGCTTTCTTT.

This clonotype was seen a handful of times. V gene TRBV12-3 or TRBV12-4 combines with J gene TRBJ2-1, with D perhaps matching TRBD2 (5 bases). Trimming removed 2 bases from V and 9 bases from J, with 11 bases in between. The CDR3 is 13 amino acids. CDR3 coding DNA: TGTGCCAGCAGTTTATCGTTGGCGGGTGAGCAGTTCTTC. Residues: CASSLSLAGEQFF.

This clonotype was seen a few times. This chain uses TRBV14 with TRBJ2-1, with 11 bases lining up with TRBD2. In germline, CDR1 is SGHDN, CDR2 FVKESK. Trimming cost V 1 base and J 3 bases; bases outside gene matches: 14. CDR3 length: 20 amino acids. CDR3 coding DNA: TGTGCCAGCAGCCAAGTCCCTAGCGGGAGGTTAGGTGTGTACTACAATGAGCAGTTCTTC. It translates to CASSQVPSGRLGVYYNEQFF. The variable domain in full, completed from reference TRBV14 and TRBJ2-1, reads EAGVTQFPSHSVIEKGQTVTLRCDPISGHDNLYWYRRVMGKEIKFLLHFVKESKQDESGMPNNRFLAERTGGTYSTLKVQPAELEDSGVYFCASSQVPSGRLGVYYNEQFFGPGTRLTVL.

CDR3 amino acids: CASSFTNEETQYF. The CDR3 DNA sequence: TGTGCCAGCAGCTTTACTAACGAAGAGACCCAGTACTTC. The rearrangement uses TRBV7-9 and TRBJ2-5; D is uncertain. Germline CDR1 and CDR2: SEHNR and FQNEAQ (reference sequence). The CDR3 spans 13 residues. The ends were cut back, 3 bases at V and 3 bases at J, with 8 bases in the middle.

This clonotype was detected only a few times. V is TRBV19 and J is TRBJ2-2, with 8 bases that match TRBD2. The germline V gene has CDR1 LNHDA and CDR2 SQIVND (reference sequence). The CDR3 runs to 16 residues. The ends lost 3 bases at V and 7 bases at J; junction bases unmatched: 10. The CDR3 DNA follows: TGTGCCAGTAGTATCAAGGTAGCGGGACAACACGGGGAGCTGTTTTTT. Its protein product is CASSIKVAGQHGELFF.